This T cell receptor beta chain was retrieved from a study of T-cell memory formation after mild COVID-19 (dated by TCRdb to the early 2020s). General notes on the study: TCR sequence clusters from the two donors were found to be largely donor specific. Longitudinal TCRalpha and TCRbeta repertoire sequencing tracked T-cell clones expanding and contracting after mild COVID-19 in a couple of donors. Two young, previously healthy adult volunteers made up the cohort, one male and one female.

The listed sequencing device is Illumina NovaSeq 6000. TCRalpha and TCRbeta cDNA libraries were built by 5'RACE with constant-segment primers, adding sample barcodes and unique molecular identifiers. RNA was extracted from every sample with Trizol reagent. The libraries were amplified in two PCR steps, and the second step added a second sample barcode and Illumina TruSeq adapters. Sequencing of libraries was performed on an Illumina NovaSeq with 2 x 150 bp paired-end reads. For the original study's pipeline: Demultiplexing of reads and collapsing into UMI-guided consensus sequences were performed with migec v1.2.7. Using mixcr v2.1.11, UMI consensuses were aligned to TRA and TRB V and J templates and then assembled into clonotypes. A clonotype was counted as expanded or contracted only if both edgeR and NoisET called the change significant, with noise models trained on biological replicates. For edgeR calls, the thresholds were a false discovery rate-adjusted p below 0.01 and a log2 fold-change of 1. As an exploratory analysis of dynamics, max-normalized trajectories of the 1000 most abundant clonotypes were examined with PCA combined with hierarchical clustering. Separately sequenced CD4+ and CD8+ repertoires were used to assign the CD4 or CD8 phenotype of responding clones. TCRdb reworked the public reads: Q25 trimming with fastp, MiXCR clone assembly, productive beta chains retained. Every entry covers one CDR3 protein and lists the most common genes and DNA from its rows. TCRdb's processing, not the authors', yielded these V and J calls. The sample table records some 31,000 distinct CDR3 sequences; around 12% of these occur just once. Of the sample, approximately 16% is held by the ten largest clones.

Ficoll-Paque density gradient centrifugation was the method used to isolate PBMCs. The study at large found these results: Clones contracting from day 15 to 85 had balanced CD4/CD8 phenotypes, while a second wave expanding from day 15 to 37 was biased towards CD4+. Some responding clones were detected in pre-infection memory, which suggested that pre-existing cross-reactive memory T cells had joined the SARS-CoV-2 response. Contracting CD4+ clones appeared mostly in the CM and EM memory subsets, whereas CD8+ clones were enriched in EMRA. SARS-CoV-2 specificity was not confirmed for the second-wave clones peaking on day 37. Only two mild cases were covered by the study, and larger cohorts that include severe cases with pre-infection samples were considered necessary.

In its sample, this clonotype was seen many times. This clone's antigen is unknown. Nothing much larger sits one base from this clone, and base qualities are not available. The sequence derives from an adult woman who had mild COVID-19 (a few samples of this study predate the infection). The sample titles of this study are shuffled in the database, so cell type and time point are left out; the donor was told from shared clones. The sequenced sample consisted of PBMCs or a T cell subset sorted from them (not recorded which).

The DNA sequence is TGCGCCAGCAGCTTGGCCGCGGGACAGGGCTACGAGCAGTACTTC. Protein translation: CASSLAAGQGYEQYF. Recombination linked TRBV5-1 to TRBJ2-7; TRBD1 aligns with 9 central bases. The CDR1 and CDR2 encoded by the germline V gene are SGHRS and YFSETQ. Including the terminal cysteine and phenylalanine, the CDR3 comprises 15 residues. Only the CDR3 region is kept as DNA, spanning 45 bases read in frame from base 1. Compared with germline, V lacks 0 bases and J lacks 3 bases; bases without a gene match: 4.